This T cell receptor (beta chain) originates from a study of blood T cell repertoires in COVID-19. Seattle cases were enrolled at active infection and followed longitudinally. The authors' processing: Amplification with reference gene primers provided the estimates of nucleated cell counts. Sequencing was performed with immunoSEQ multiplex PCR; in TCRdb, only in-frame clones are kept and a portion is missing. Clone size and V and J calls were adopted from that table, with D and trimming inferred from the DNA. The top ten hold around a tenth of the sample, which has approximately 210,000 clones, 85% to 90% seen once. CDR1 is SNHLY and CDR2 is FYNNEI in the germline V gene. Trimming took off 2 bases at V and 5 bases at J, with 9 bases between the two ends. The CDR3 is 14 amino acids.

The sequencing input was peripheral blood. This TCR was recovered from a man aged 45-60 years with COVID-19, enrolled during active disease. V is TRBV2 and J is TRBJ1-4; possible D gene TRBD1, 5 bases. The CDR3 DNA reads TGTGCCAGCAGTGAATGGGACTCGAATGAAAAACTGTTTTTT. This codes for CASSEWDSNEKLFF. The variable domain in full, with the rest retrieved from reference TRBV2 and TRBJ1-4, is EPEVTQTPSHQVTQMGQEVILRCVPISNHLYFYWYRQILGQKVEFLVSFYNNEISEKSEIFDDQFSVERPDGSNFTLKIRSTKLEDSAMYFCASSEWDSNEKLFFGSGTQLSVL.